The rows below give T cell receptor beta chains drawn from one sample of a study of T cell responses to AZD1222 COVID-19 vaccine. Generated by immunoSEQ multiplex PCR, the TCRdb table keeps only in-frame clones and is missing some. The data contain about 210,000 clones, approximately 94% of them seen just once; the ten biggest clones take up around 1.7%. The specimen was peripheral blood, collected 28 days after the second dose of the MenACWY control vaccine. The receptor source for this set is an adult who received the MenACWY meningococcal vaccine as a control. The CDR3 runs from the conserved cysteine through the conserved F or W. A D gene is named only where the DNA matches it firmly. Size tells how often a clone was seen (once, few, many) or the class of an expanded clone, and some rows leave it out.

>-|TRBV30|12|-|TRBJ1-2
TGTGCCTGGTCCGGACAGAACTATGGCTACACCTTC
CAWSGQNYGYTF
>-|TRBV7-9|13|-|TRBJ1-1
TGTGCCAGCAGCTTAGCGTCGGCTCCTGAAGCTTTCTTT
CASSLASAPEAFF
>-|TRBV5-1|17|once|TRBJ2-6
TGCGCCAGCAGCCCGGGGTGGGGGCGCGTTGGGGCCAACGTCCTGACTTTC
CASSPGWGRVGANVLTF
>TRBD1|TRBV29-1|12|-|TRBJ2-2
TGCAGCGTGACAGGGGGGACCGGGGAGCTGTTTTTT
CSVTGGTGELFF
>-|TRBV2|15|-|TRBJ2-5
TGTGCCAGCAGAGAGGGGCGGGTGAAAGTGGAGACCCAGTACTTC
CASREGRVKVETQYF
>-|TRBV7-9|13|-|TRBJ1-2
TGTGCCAGCAGCCCGATTGGGGCCTATGGCTACACCTTC
CASSPIGAYGYTF
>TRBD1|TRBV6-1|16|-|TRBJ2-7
TGTGCCAGCAGTGAAACTCGGGAGACAGGGGTCTACGAGCAGTACTTC
CASSETRETGVYEQYF
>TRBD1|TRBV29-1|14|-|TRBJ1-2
TGCAGCGTTGGGGGGGTGACAGGGCCCGGCGGCTACACCTTC
CSVGGVTGPGGYTF
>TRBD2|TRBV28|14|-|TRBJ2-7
TGTGCCAGCAGCAACCGCGGGGGGTCCTACGAGCAGTACTTC
CASSNRGGSYEQYF
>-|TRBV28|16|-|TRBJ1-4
TGTGCCAGCAGCCCAAATGGGGGGGGCCCTAATGAAAAACTGTTTTTT
CASSPNGGGPNEKLFF
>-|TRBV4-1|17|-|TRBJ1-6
TGCGCCAGCAGCCAAACAAATTCGGGCCTCGGTAATTCACCCCTCCACTTT
CASSQTNSGLGNSPLHF
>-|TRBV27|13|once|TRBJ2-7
TGTGCCAGCAGTTTGAGGGGCAGGTACGAGCAGTACTTC
CASSLRGRYEQYF
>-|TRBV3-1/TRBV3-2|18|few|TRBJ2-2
TGTGCCAGCAGCCATCCAGCGGGGCGTAGGACAGACACCGGGGAGCTGTTTTTT
CASSHPAGRRTDTGELFF
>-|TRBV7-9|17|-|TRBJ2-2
TGTGCCAGCAGCTTACTAGGGGTAGCAAAGAACACCGGGGAGCTGTTTTTT
CASSLLGVAKNTGELFF
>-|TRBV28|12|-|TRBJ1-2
TGTGCCAGCAGCTTGGGGTTCTATGGCTACACCTTC
CASSLGFYGYTF
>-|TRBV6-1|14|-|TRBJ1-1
TGTGCCAGCAGTGAAGCGGGGCACCTCCTAGGAGCTTTCTTT
CASSEAGHLLGAFF
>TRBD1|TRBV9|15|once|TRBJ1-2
TGTGCCAGCAGCGCCCGGGACAGGGGGATCGATGGCTACACCTTC
CASSARDRGIDGYTF
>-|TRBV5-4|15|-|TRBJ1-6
TGTGCCAGCAGCTTGGCCAGAGGGAACAATTCACCCCTCCACTTT
CASSLARGNNSPLHF
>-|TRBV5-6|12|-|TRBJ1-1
TGTGCCAGCAGCGGGTACAACACTGAAGCTTTCTTT
CASSGYNTEAFF
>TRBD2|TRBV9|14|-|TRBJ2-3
TGTGCCAGCAGCGGGGGAGGGAACACAGATACGCAGTATTTT
CASSGGGNTDTQYF
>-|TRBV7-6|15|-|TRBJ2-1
TGTGCCAGCAGCTTAGCGGGGCAGGGTAGCGATGAGCAGTTCTTC
CASSLAGQGSDEQFF
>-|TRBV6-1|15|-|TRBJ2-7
TGTGCCAGCAGTGAAAAAGGTCCAGGACGCTACGAGCAGTACTTC
CASSEKGPGRYEQYF
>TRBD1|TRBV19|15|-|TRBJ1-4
TGTGCCAGTAGTCCCAACGACAGGGGATTTGAAAAACTGTTTTTT
CASSPNDRGFEKLFF
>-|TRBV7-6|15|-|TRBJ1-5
TGTGCCAGCAGCTTAGTTGCAGGGAGAAATCAGCCCCAGCATTTT
CASSLVAGRNQPQHF
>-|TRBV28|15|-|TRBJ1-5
TGTGCCAGCAGTTTAGGGGGGTCACTTTGGCAGCCCCAGCATTTT
CASSLGGSLWQPQHF
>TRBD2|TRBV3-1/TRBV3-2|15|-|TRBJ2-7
TGTGCCAGCAGCCTCGGAGGGACTAGCGGAGTCAAGCAGTACTTC
CASSLGGTSGVKQYF
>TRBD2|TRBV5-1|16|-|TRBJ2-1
TGCGCCAGCAGCCGGGGACTAGCGGGAACCTACAATGAGCAGTTCTTC
CASSRGLAGTYNEQFF
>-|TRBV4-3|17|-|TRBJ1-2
TGCGCCAGCAGCCAAGATAGGACGGCGCAGGCGAACTATGGCTACACCTTC
CASSQDRTAQANYGYTF
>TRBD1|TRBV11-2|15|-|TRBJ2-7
TGTGCCAGCAGCTTAGCACCGGGACAGGGCGACGAGCAGTACTTC
CASSLAPGQGDEQYF
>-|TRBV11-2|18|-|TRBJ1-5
TGTGCCAGCAGCGTAGTGTGGCGTTCCGGGGGGTCTCGTCAGCCCCAGCATTTT
CASSVVWRSGGSRQPQHF
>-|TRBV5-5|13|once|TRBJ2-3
TGTGCCAGCAGCCGGGGGGCTCTAGATACGCAGTATTTT
CASSRGALDTQYF
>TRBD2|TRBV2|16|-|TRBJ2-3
TGTGCCAGCAGTGAAATGGGGAGCGGGGGAACAGATACGCAGTATTTT
CASSEMGSGGTDTQYF
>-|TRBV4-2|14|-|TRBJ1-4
TGTGCCAGCAGCCAAGGCGAGGGGGGTGAAAAACTGTTTTTT
CASSQGEGGEKLFF
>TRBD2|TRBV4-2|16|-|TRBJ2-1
TGTGCCAGCAGCCAAGATGGGGTAGCGGGGCTAGGTGAGCAGTTCTTC
CASSQDGVAGLGEQFF
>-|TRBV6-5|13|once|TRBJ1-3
TGTGCCAGCAGTCCTGCTGGGGGAAACACCATATATTTT
CASSPAGGNTIYF